Sequencing of this T cell receptor (beta chain) was carried out in a study of regulatory T cells in long-lasting Graves disease. The TCR beta library used iRepertoire HTBI primers with Arm-PCR amplification of CDR3. TCRdb fed the multiplex PCR reads into MiXCR, producing one record per CDR3 protein. The sample holds 500,000 to 700,000 distinct CDR3 sequences, roughly 15% seen once. The CDR3 covers 14 residues. V was pared by 3 bases and J by 6 bases, with 8 bases of the junction left unmatched. CDR1 is LGHDT, CDR2 YNNKEL, per germline (reference sequence). Regarding time point: newly diagnosed GD, antithyroid drugs for less than 3 months. TCR sequences were obtained from RNA taken from PBMCs. This same sample was also taken into another study, of T cells in Graves' hyperthyroidism and ophthalmopathy.

The TCR originated in a young woman with Graves disease. The sequences come from peripheral blood mononuclear cells (PBMCs), collected at new diagnosis, from a patient treated with antithyroid drugs. The chain has TRBV3-1 and TRBJ2-7, with 7 bases matching TRBD2. The CDR3 sequence: CASSQGGWNLEQYF. In DNA form, the CDR3 reads TGTGCCAGCAGCCAGGGGGGGTGGAACCTCGAGCAGTACTTC.